This T cell receptor (beta chain) was recovered during a study of blood T cell repertoires in COVID-19. Overall study: The United States, Italy and Spain were the sources of the acute and convalescent COVID-19 samples. Nucleic acid was either cDNA or gDNA, and it came from T cells, B-cell-depleted T cells, or PBMCs.

Original analysis: The assay estimated nucleated cells by amplifying reference gene primers. Assay used: immunoSEQ multiplex PCR; TCRdb lists only in-frame clones, some missing. V, J and clone size were drawn from that table, and D and trimming were deduced from the DNA. The data show 95,000 to 150,000 clones, roughly 85% seen once. This CDR3 has 16 residues. The V gene end was trimmed by 6 bases and the J gene end by 3 bases; junction bases not matched to a gene: 7. Looked up from germline, CDR1 is SGHVS and CDR2 is FQNEAQ. This receptor was taken from a man aged 40-49 years with acute or convalescent COVID-19. The chain is built from TRBV7-8 and TRBJ2-1, with 11 nucleotides matching TRBD2. Sequencing input: peripheral blood. The CDR3 nucleotides are TGTGCCAGCAGTCAACCGGGACTAGCGGTCTACAATGAGCAGTTCTTC. Its protein product is CASSQPGLAVYNEQFF.